Included here is one T cell receptor beta chain sequence, with context. The data were obtained in a study of blood T cell repertoires in COVID-19. About the research overall: Specimens from acute and convalescent COVID-19 originated in the United States, Italy and Spain.

The V and J ends lost 0 bases and 6 bases, in that order; junction bases with no gene match: 4. The CDR3 is made up of 14 amino acids. Looked up from germline, CDR1 is SGHRS and CDR2 is YFSETQ. The method was immunoSEQ multiplex PCR; TCRdb's version includes in-frame clones alone and lacks a portion of them. The sample shows 170,000 or so clones, around 83% of them seen only once. The sample consisted of peripheral blood. The clonotype comes from a human donor in a cohort sampled during active COVID-19. J is TRBJ1-2 and V is TRBV5-1; 8 bases agree with TRBD1. The CDR3 region has the DNA TGCGCCAGCAGCTTGGGACAGGGGAGAGATGGCTACACCTTC. As protein: CASSLGQGRDGYTF.